Here is one TCR beta chain with its context. Its antigen is not identified. The data stem from a study of blood T cells in healthy people across ages. Every donor gave approximately 10 milliliters of peripheral blood. From germline, CDR1 is MDHEN and CDR2 SYDVKM. The CDR3 loop spans 14 amino acids. The V end lost 3 bases, the J end lost 5 bases, and 13 bases lay between the germline ends. Study-level points and caveats: Any conclusive comparison of naive versus antigen-experienced cells was prevented by using unsorted PBMCs. CMV status of donors was unknown, possibly confounding expanded clonotype changes.

A second PCR, run for roughly 6 to 11 cycles, used a sample-barcoded 5' primer plus a J-beta primer mix. A template-switch adaptor with 12 random nucleotides tagged each cDNA molecule. TCRdb reprocessed the 5' RACE reads with MiXCR, giving one entry per CDR3 protein. The sample carries hundreds of thousands of distinct CDR3 sequences, roughly 50% recorded once. The specimen was blood. The V call is TRBV28, the J call TRBJ2-5; no clear D. This receptor was taken from a woman aged 60-75 years in good health. The CDR3 reads CASSFRLVRETQYF. The CDR3 DNA is TGTGCCAGCAGTTTCCGGCTTGTCAGGGAGACCCAGTACTTC. The variable domain in full, with the rest retrieved from reference TRBV28 and TRBJ2-5, is DVKVTQSSRYLVKRTGEKVFLECVQDMDHENMFWYRQDPGLGLRLIYFSYDVKMKEKGDIPEGYSVSREKKERFSLILESASTNQTSMYLCASSFRLVRETQYFGPGTRLLVL.